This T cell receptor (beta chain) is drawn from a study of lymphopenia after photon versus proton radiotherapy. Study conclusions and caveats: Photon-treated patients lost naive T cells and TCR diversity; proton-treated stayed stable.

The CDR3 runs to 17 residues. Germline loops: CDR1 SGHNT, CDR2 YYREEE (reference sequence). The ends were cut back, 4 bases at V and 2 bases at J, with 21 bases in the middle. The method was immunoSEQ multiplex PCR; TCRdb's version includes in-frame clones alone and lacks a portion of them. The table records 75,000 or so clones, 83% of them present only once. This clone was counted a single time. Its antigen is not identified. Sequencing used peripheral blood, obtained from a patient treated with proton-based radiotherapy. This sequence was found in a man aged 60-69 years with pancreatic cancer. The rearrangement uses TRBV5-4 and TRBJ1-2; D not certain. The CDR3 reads CASSQDLGEGSNYGYTF. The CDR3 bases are TGTGCCAGCAGCCAAGATCTCGGGGAAGGGTCGAACTATGGCTACACCTTC.